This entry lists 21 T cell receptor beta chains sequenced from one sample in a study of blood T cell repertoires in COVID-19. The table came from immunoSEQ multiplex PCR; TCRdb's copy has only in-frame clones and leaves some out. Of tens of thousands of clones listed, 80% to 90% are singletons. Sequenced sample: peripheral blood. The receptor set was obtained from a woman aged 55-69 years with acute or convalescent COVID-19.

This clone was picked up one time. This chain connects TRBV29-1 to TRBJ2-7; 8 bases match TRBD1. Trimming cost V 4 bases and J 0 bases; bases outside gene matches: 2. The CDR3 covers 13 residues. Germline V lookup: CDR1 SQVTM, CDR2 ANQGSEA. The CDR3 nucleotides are TGCAGCGTTGGGGACAGGAACTCCTACGAGCAGTACTTC. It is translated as CSVGDRNSYEQYF.

The CDR3 is CASSDGGQGETQYF. For the CDR3, the DNA is TGTGCCAGCAGTGATGGCGGACAGGGGGAGACCCAGTACTTC. The J gene is TRBJ2-5, the V gene TRBV6-1; 9 positions agree with TRBD1. The CDR3 extends over 14 amino acids. CDR1 is MNHNS and CDR2 is SASEGT in the germline V gene. V shed 3 bases and J 5 bases; nucleotides not matched to a gene: 4.

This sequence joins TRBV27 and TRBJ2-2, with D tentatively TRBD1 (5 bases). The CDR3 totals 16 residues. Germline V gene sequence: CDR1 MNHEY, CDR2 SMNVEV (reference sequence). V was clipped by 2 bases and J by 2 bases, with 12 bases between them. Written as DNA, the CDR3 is TGTGCCAGCAGTTTAGCACAGGTGCCTAACACCGGGGAGCTGTTTTTT. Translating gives CASSLAQVPNTGELFF.

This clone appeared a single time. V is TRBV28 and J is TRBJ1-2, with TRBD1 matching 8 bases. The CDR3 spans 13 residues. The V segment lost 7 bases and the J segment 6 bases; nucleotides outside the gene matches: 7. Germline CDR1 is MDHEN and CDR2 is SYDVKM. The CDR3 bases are TGTGCCAGCACCCCGGACAGGGTGAATGGCTACACCTTC. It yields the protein CASTPDRVNGYTF.

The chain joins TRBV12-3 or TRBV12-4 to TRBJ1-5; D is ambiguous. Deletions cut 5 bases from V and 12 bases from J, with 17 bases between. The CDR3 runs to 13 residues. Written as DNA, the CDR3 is TGTGCCAGCAGTCTCCTTGCCACAGCGGACCAGCATTTT. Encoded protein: CASSLLATADQHF.

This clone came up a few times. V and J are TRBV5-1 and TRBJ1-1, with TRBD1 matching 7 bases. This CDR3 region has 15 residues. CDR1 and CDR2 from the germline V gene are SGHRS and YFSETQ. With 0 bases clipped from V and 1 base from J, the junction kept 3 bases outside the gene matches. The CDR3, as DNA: TGCGCCAGCAGCTTGGAGGGGGCAGCGAACACTGAAGCTTTCTTT. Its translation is CASSLEGAANTEAFF.

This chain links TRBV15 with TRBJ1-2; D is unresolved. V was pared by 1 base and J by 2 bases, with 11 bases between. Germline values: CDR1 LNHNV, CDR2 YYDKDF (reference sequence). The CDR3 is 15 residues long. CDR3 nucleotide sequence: TGTGCCACCAGCAGAGTAGGAGGGATGAACTATGGCTACACCTTC. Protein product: CATSRVGGMNYGYTF.

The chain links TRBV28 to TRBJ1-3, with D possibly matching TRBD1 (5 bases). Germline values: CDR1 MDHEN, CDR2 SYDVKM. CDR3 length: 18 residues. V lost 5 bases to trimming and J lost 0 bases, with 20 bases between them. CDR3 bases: TGTGCCAGCAGTCCGGGGGTCTCTTTCAGCGACTCTGGAAACACCATATATTTT. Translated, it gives CASSPGVSFSDSGNTIYF.

The CDR3 DNA reads as TGTGCCAGCAGCCTGACCGGGACTAGCTTTAGCTCCTACAATGAGCAGTTCTTC. This sequence encodes CASSLTGTSFSSYNEQFF. This sequence joins TRBV5-8 and TRBJ2-1; 9 nucleotides agree with TRBD2. The ends lost 4 bases at V and 0 bases at J; junction bases unmatched: 11. Germline-derived CDR1 and CDR2 are SGHTS and YDEGEE. The CDR3 loop spans 18 amino acids.

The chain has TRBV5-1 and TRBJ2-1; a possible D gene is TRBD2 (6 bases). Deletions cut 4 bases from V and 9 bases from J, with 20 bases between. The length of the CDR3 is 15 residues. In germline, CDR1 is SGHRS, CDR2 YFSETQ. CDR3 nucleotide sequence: TGCGCCAGCAGCCCCCCGGTGGGGGGTGGCGGTGAGCAGTTCTTC. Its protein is CASSPPVGGGGEQFF.

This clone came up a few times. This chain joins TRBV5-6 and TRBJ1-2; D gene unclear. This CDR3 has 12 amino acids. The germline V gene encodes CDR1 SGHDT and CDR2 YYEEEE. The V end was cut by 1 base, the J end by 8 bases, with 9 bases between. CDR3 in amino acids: CASSLWGEGYTF. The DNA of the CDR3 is TGTGCCAGCAGCTTGTGGGGAGAAGGCTACACCTTC.

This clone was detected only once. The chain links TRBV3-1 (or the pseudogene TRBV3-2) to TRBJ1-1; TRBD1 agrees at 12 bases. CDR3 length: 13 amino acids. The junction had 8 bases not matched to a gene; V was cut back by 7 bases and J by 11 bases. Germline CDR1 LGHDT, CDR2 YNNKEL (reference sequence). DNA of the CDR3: TGTGCCAGCAACCCGGGACAGGGGGCAGTGGCTTTCTTT. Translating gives CASNPGQGAVAFF.

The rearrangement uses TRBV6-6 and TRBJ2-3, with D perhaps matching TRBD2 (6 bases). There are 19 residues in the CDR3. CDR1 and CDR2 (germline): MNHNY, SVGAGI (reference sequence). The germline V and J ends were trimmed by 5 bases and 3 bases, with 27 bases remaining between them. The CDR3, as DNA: TGTGCCAGCAGTCTATCTTCCCCCATTGTCTGGAGGGGAACAGATACGCAGTATTTT. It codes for CASSLSSPIVWRGTDTQYF.

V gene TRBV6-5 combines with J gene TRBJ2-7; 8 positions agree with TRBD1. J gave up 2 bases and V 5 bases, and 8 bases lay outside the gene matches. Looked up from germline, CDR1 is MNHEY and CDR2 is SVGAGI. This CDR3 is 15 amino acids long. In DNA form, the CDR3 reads TGTGCCAGCAGTAGCGCTGGACAGGGCACCTACGAGCAGTACTTC. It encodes CASSSAGQGTYEQYF.

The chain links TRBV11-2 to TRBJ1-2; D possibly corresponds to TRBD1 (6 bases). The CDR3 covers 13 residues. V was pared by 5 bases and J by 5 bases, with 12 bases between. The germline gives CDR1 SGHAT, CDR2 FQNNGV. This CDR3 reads CASSPTGNYGYTF. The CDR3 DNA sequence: TGTGCCAGCAGCCCCACAGGGAATTATGGCTACACCTTC.

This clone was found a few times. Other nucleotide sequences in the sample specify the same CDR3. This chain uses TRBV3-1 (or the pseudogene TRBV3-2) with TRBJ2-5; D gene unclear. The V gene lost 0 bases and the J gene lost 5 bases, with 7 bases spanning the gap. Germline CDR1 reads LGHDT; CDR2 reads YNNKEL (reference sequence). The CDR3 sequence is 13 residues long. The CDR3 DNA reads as TGTGCCAGCAGCCAAGATCCTAGGGAGACCCAGTACTTC. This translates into CASSQDPRETQYF.

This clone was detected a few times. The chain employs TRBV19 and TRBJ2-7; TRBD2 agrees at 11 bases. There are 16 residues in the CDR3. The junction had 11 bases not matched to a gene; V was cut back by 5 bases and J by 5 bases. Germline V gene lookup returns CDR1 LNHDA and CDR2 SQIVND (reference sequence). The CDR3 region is CASSRGVAGGRHEQYF. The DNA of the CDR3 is TGTGCCAGTAGTCGAGGGGTAGCGGGAGGGCGGCACGAGCAGTACTTC. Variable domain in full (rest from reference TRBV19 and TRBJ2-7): DGGITQSPKYLFRKEGQNVTLSCEQNLNHDAMYWYRQDPGQGLRLIYYSQIVNDFQKGDIAEGYSVSREKKESFPLTVTSAQKNPTAFYLCASSRGVAGGRHEQYFGPGTRLTVT.

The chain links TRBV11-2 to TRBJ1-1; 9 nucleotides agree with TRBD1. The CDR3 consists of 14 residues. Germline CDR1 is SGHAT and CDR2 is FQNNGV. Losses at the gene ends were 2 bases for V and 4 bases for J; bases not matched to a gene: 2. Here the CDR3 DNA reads TGTGCCAGCAGCTTAATGACAGGGGGCACTGAAGCTTTCTTT. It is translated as CASSLMTGGTEAFF.

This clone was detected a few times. The CDR3 protein is CASSQNTGELFF. The CDR3 DNA sequence: TGTGCCAGCAGCCAAAACACCGGGGAGCTGTTTTTT. V is TRBV9 and J is TRBJ2-2; D gene ambiguous. Between the trimmed V and J ends, which lost 4 bases and 2 bases, there was a span of 3 bases. CDR3 length: 12 amino acids. Germline V gives CDR1 SGDLS, CDR2 YYNGEE. The whole variable domain, remainder taken from reference TRBV9 and TRBJ2-2, is DSGVTQTPKHLITATGQRVTLRCSPRSGDLSVYWYQQSLDQGLQFLIQYYNGEERAKGNILERFSAQQFPDLHSELNLSSLELGDSALYFCASSQNTGELFFGEGSRLTVL.

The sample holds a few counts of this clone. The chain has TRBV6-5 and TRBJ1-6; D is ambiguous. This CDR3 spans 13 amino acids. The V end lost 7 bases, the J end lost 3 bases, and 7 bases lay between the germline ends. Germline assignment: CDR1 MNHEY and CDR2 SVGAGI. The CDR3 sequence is CASNSFYNSPLHF. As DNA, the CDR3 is TGTGCCAGCAACAGTTTCTATAATTCACCCCTCCACTTT.

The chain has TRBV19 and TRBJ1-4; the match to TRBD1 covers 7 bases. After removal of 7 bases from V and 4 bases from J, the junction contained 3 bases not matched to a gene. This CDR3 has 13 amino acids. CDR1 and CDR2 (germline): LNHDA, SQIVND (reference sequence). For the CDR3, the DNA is TGTGCCAGTATGGGACAGTTTAATGAAAAACTGTTTTTT. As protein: CASMGQFNEKLFF.